One and the same sample provided the 20 T cell receptor beta chains below, sequenced in a study of cytomegalovirus exposure and HLA in healthy donors. A multiplex PCR was run with 60 Vbeta primers and 13 Jbeta primers. The data were produced by immunoSEQ multiplex PCR, yet TCRdb's version contains in-frame clones alone and is incomplete. Altogether 200,000 to 250,000 clones are present, 77% being singletons, with the ten largest covering 2.5% to 3%. Sequenced: PBMCs. These receptors were obtained from an older woman in good health and CMV-seropositive.

This clone occurred once. The chain employs TRBV5-4 and TRBJ2-1, with 13 bases identical to TRBD2. From germline, CDR1 is SGHNT and CDR2 YYREEE (reference sequence). V was pared by 4 bases and J by 7 bases, with 5 bases of the junction left unmatched. The CDR3 consists of 15 residues. CDR3 region: CASSPGLAGVNEQFF. CDR3 bases: TGTGCCAGCAGCCCTGGACTAGCGGGAGTAAATGAGCAGTTCTTC.

This sequence joins TRBV6-1 and TRBJ1-1, with 8 bases lining up with TRBD1. J was trimmed by 7 bases and V by 5 bases; bases with no gene match: 6. The CDR3 totals 13 residues. Germline V gene lookup returns CDR1 MNHNS and CDR2 SASEGT. CDR3 region: CASSRLTGDEAFF. Here the CDR3 DNA reads TGTGCCAGCAGTAGATTGACAGGGGATGAAGCTTTCTTT.

V usage is TRBV19 and J usage is TRBJ1-2, with D possibly being TRBD1 (5 bases). The germline V gene encodes CDR1 LNHDA and CDR2 SQIVND (reference sequence). The ends were cut back, 3 bases at V and 5 bases at J, with 13 bases in the middle. The CDR3 has 14 residues. CDR3: CASSIPQGWYGYTF. CDR3 in DNA: TGTGCCAGTAGTATCCCTCAGGGATGGTATGGCTACACCTTC.

The genes are TRBV7-4 and TRBJ1-4, with D hard to call. Trimming took off 2 bases at V and 0 bases at J, with 13 bases between the two ends. CDR1 and CDR2 (germline): SGHVT, SQSDAQ. The CDR3 runs to 17 residues. CDR3: CASSLRASVPTNEKLFF. The CDR3, as DNA: TGTGCCAGCAGCTTAAGAGCAAGCGTACCAACTAATGAAAAACTGTTTTTT. Combining the CDR3 with reference TRBV7-4 and TRBJ1-4 gives the whole variable domain GAGVSQSPRYKVAKRGRDVALRCDSISGHVTLYWYRQTLGQGSEVLTYSQSDAQRDKSGRPSGRFSAERPERSVSTLKIQRTEQGDSAVYLCASSLRASVPTNEKLFFGSGTQLSVL.

This rearrangement joins TRBV7-3 to TRBJ2-3, with D perhaps TRBD2 (5 bases). The length of the CDR3 is 13 residues. Trimming pared 6 bases from V and 6 bases from J, leaving 13 bases between. The V gene's germline CDR1 is SGHTA and CDR2 FQGTGA. CDR3 protein: CASSSYSADTQYF. The CDR3 nucleotides read TGTGCCAGCAGTTCCTATAGCGCTGATACGCAGTATTTT.

The CDR3 loop reads CASRAPSGGYNEQFF. CDR3 DNA: TGTGCCAGCAGGGCCCCGTCGGGGGGCTACAATGAGCAGTTCTTC. This sequence joins TRBV11-3 and TRBJ2-1; TRBD2 aligns across 7 bases. After removal of 6 bases from V and 3 bases from J, the junction contained 8 bases not matched to a gene. Germline V CDR1 and CDR2: SGHNT, YENEEA. The CDR3 is 15 residues long.

This CDR3 is CASSESTYQSGGLMRHGYTF. CDR3 DNA sequence: TGCGCCAGCAGTGAGTCGACTTACCAGTCCGGGGGGCTGATGCGGCATGGCTACACCTTC. This chain connects TRBV10-2 to TRBJ1-2; maybe TRBD1 (6 bases). There are 20 residues in the CDR3. CDR1 and CDR2 from the germline V gene are WSHSY and SAAADI. Trimming removed 0 bases at V and 6 bases at J, with 29 bases between.

The rearrangement links TRBV28 to TRBJ1-2; 7 positions agree with TRBD1. The CDR3 runs 14 residues. V was pared by 4 bases and J by 4 bases, with 6 bases of the junction left unmatched. Germline CDR1 is MDHEN and CDR2 is SYDVKM. Here the CDR3 reads CASSWPDRIYGYTF. The CDR3 DNA follows: TGTGCCAGCAGTTGGCCGGACAGGATCTATGGCTACACCTTC.

J is TRBJ2-5 and V is TRBV7-6; D ambiguous. The J call may be wrong; the DNA end is better matched by TRBJ2-7. Germline lookup yields CDR1 SGHVS and CDR2 FNYEAQ. The CDR3 totals 11 residues. The CDR3 loop is CASSQHYEQYF. In DNA, the CDR3 is TGTGCCAGCAGCCAACACTACGAGCAGTACTTC.

V gene TRBV2 combines with J gene TRBJ2-2, with TRBD2 matching over 7 bases. Trimming took 10 bases from V and 4 from J; bases not matched to a gene: 9. The CDR3 runs to 14 residues. Germline CDR1 reads SNHLY; CDR2 reads FYNNEI. CDR3 DNA sequence: TGTGCCATTACCCCGGAGCGGGGCACCGGGGAGCTGTTTTTT. This translates into CAITPERGTGELFF.

This sequence joins TRBV6-5 and TRBJ2-7, with TRBD2 identical over 11 bases. Germline trimming cut 4 bases from V and 4 bases from J; bases unmatched to any gene: 6. The CDR3 is made up of 15 amino acids. Germline-derived CDR1 and CDR2 are MNHEY and SVGAGI. The CDR3 nucleotides read TGTGCCAGCAGTTTCACTAGCGGGGGCGTTTACGAGCAGTACTTC. Residues: CASSFTSGGVYEQYF.

As for this clone: An end of the junction differs from the germline gene, which may be a read error. V gene TRBV14 combines with J gene TRBJ1-1; a weak D match, TRBD1 (6 bases). Germline V gene lookup returns CDR1 SGHDN and CDR2 FVKESK. The CDR3 runs to 14 residues. CDR3 sequence reads: CTSSQVDRAGAAFF. The CDR3 region has the DNA TGTACCAGCAGCCAAGTGGATAGAGCAGGGGCAGCTTTCTTT.

V gene TRBV18 combines with J gene TRBJ2-7; a possible D gene is TRBD1 (5 bases). The CDR3 spans 16 residues. Trimming shortened V by 0 bases and J by 3 bases, and 15 bases separated the two germline ends. Germline loops: CDR1 KGHSH, CDR2 LQKENI. The CDR3 region is CASSPPLRQPFYEQYF. As DNA, the CDR3 is TGTGCCAGCTCACCACCTTTGAGACAGCCATTCTACGAGCAGTACTTC.

The CDR3 DNA reads as TGTGCCAGCAGAACCGGGATTAGCTCACCCCTCCACTTT. Its translation is CASRTGISSPLHF. V is TRBV6-5 and J is TRBJ1-6; D gene ambiguous. The CDR3 covers 13 residues. Germline V gene sequence: CDR1 MNHEY, CDR2 SVGAGI. V lost 6 bases, J lost 10 bases, and 13 bases lay in between.

The rearrangement uses TRBV6-4 and TRBJ2-7; 8 nucleotides agree with TRBD2. The V gene end was trimmed by 3 bases and the J gene end by 4 bases; junction bases not matched to a gene: 2. The CDR3 is 13 residues long. Germline V gives CDR1 MRHNA, CDR2 SNTAGT. CDR3 amino acids: CASSERGEYEQYF. DNA for the CDR3: TGTGCCAGCAGTGAGCGGGGGGAATACGAGCAGTACTTC.

The V gene is TRBV27, the J gene TRBJ1-6; perhaps TRBD1 as D (5 bases). The CDR3 consists of 13 residues. Germline V gene sequence: CDR1 MNHEY, CDR2 SMNVEV (reference sequence). The germline V and J ends were trimmed by 6 bases and 7 bases, with 10 bases remaining between them. The CDR3 DNA sequence: TGTGCCAGCAGGTCGCAGGGAAATTCACCCCTCCACTTT. This translates into CASRSQGNSPLHF.

Concerning this clone: Relative to the germline gene, one junction end is altered; a read error may explain this. V usage is TRBV28 and J usage is TRBJ1-1, with a weak D call TRBD1 (5 bases). Germline values: CDR1 MDHEN, CDR2 SYDVKM. The CDR3 length is 15 residues. The CDR3 sequence is CTSRLTGVWSTEAFF. CDR3 nucleotide sequence: TGTACCAGCAGGTTAACGGGGGTATGGTCCACTGAAGCTTTCTTT. Full variable domain (outside the CDR3, taken from reference TRBV28 and TRBJ1-1): DVKVTQSSRYLVKRTGEKVFLECVQDMDHENMFWYRQDPGLGLRLIYFSYDVKMKEKGDIPEGYSVSREKKERFSLILESASTNQTSMYLCTSRLTGVWSTEAFFGQGTRLTVV.

The chain links TRBV19 to TRBJ1-5; D may be TRBD1 (6 bases). The CDR3 has 15 residues. Germline values: CDR1 LNHDA, CDR2 SQIVND (reference sequence). Deletions cut 3 bases from V and 5 bases from J, with 14 bases between. DNA of the CDR3: TGTGCCAGTAGTATGTCAGCCAACAGGGATCAGCCCCAGCATTTT. This translates into CASSMSANRDQPQHF.

The chain uses TRBV25-1 and TRBJ1-2, with 9 positions matching TRBD1. V shed 4 bases and J 4 bases; nucleotides not matched to a gene: 4. This CDR3 is 14 amino acids long. The germline V gene has CDR1 MGHDK and CDR2 SYGVNS. CDR3 DNA sequence: TGTGCCAGCAGTGGGGGACAGGGAGGCTATGGCTACACCTTC. As protein: CASSGGQGGYGYTF.

This chain joins TRBV18 and TRBJ1-1; no clear D gene. CDR1 is KGHSH and CDR2 is LQKENI in the germline V gene. The CDR3 consists of 13 residues. V lost 2 bases to trimming and J lost 4 bases, with 8 bases between them. The CDR3 loop is CASSPGGVTEAFF. Here the CDR3 DNA reads TGTGCCAGCTCACCAGGCGGGGTCACTGAAGCTTTCTTT.